These 15 T cell receptor beta chains originate from one sample sequenced in a study of T-cell reconstitution after alpha-beta-depleted transplantation in children. Library preparation (for TCRbeta) was performed with unique molecular identifiers. TCRdb recomputed calls from the PCR reads with MiXCR, one row per CDR3 protein. The table shows about 540,000 distinct CDR3 sequences, with around 18% occurring only once. Material: PBMCs from the stem cell graft donor, obtained from the stem cell graft. These receptors all come from a human donor who donated a stem cell graft to a child with acute lymphoblastic leukemia.

This clonotype has more than one count but fewer than ten. V gene TRBV29-1 combines with J gene TRBJ2-4; TRBD1 is a possible D gene (6 bases). The CDR3 is made up of 15 amino acids. Germline V gene data show CDR1 as SQVTM and CDR2 as ANQGSEA. V shed 7 bases and J shed 0 bases, with 16 bases lying between them. The CDR3 bases are TGCAGCGCCCAAGGGGGATCTCTAGCCAAAAACATTCAGTACTTC. Its protein is CSAQGGSLAKNIQYF.

V gene TRBV5-1 combines with J gene TRBJ1-6; D unclear. This CDR3 contains 13 residues. From germline, CDR1 is SGHRS and CDR2 YFSETQ. Between the trimmed V and J ends, which lost 2 bases and 8 bases, there was a span of 8 bases. The CDR3 DNA reads as TGCGCCAGCAGCTTTCAAGTGGATTCACCCCTCCACTTT. It is translated as CASSFQVDSPLHF.

CDR3 nucleotides: TGTGCCAGCAGCGTAGTATCTAGCGGGAGAGCGAATGAGCAGTTCTTC. The encoded protein is CASSVVSSGRANEQFF. The chain uses TRBV9 and TRBJ2-1, with 10 positions matching TRBD2. Losses at the gene ends were 0 bases for V and 7 bases for J; bases not matched to a gene: 7. In germline, CDR1 is SGDLS, CDR2 YYNGEE. The CDR3 has 16 amino acids.

The V gene is TRBV27, the J gene TRBJ1-6; no clear D. Deletions cut 2 bases from V and 9 bases from J, with 20 bases between. The germline CDR1 and CDR2 sequences are MNHEY and SMNVEV (reference sequence). This CDR3 has 17 amino acids. The CDR3 is CASSLGLGDSASSPLHF. The CDR3 coding sequence is TGTGCCAGCAGTTTAGGGCTAGGAGACTCGGCATCTTCACCCCTCCACTTT.

The sample holds a few counts of this clonotype. The chain combines TRBV7-3 with TRBJ1-1; D remains unclear. The ends were cut back, 0 bases at V and 4 bases at J, with 9 bases in the middle. This CDR3 region has 14 residues. Germline V CDR1 and CDR2: SGHTA, FQGTGA. CDR3 nucleotides: TGTGCCAGCAGCTTAACAGGGAGAGGCACTGAAGCTTTCTTT. Residues: CASSLTGRGTEAFF.

This chain links TRBV7-2 with TRBJ2-5; D is ambiguous. The CDR3 has 13 residues. V lost 3 bases and J lost 5, with 10 bases in between. From germline, CDR1 is SGHTA and CDR2 FQGNSA. The CDR3 DNA is TGTGCCAGCAGCTTTTCCTACACGGAGACCCAGTACTTC. Translation: CASSFSYTETQYF.

For this clonotype: The junction differs from germline at one of its ends, possibly a read error. The V call is TRBV7-2, the J call TRBJ2-1; 10 nucleotides match TRBD2. Germline lookup yields CDR1 SGHTA and CDR2 FQGNSA. The CDR3 is made up of 15 amino acids. CDR3 bases: TGTGCCAGCAGCTTTATGCTAGCGGGAGACAATGAGCATTTCTTC. Its translation: CASSFMLAGDNEHFF.

In its sample, this clonotype was seen a few times. The chain combines TRBV7-3 with TRBJ2-7; 9 nucleotides align to TRBD1. Unmatched junction bases numbered 10, after V lost 5 bases and J lost 5 bases. Germline V gene lookup returns CDR1 SGHTA and CDR2 FQGTGA. The length of the CDR3 is 15 residues. The chain's CDR3 is CASSTGTGSIDEQYF. In nucleotides, the CDR3 is TGTGCCAGCAGCACAGGGACAGGGAGTATCGACGAGCAGTACTTC.

The genes are TRBV27 and TRBJ2-7; D might be TRBD2 (7 bases). The CDR3 has 15 amino acids. The germline V gene encodes CDR1 MNHEY and CDR2 SMNVEV (reference sequence). V shed 2 bases and J shed 4 bases, with 15 bases lying between them. The CDR3 sequence: CASSLRGRAQYEQYF. CDR3 DNA sequence: TGTGCCAGCAGTTTAAGGGGGAGGGCCCAGTACGAGCAGTACTTC.

The rearrangement joins TRBV29-1 to TRBJ2-7; 7 bases are shared with TRBD2. V shed 4 bases and J 6 bases; nucleotides not matched to a gene: 6. CDR1 SQVTM and CDR2 ANQGSEA come from the germline V gene. CDR3 size: 12 residues. The CDR3 region is CSVGGGLSEQYF. DNA of the CDR3: TGCAGCGTTGGGGGGGGTTTGAGCGAGCAGTACTTC.

Only a few counts were recorded for this clonotype. The J gene is TRBJ2-3, the V gene TRBV5-5; possible D gene TRBD2, 5 bases. Trimming stripped 4 bases from V and 5 bases from J, with 17 bases between. CDR3 size: 15 residues. Germline CDR1 reads SGHKS; CDR2 reads YYEKEE (reference sequence). CDR3 sequence reads: CASSPTLGVRDTQYF. Written as DNA, the CDR3 is TGTGCCAGCAGCCCTACACTCGGGGTGAGAGATACGCAGTATTTT.

The chain combines TRBV5-1 with TRBJ2-1, with no clear D. CDR1 is SGHRS and CDR2 is YFSETQ in the germline V gene. CDR3 size: 13 residues. Trimming removed 0 bases at V and 8 bases at J, with 9 bases between. CDR3 residues: CASSLAESYEQFF. The DNA of the CDR3 is TGCGCCAGCAGCTTGGCCGAATCTTATGAGCAGTTCTTC. Using reference TRBV5-1 and TRBJ2-1 for the parts outside the CDR3, the full variable domain is KAGVTQTPRYLIKTRGQQVTLSCSPISGHRSVSWYQQTPGQGLQFLFEYFSETQRNKGNFPGRFSGRQFSNSRSEMNVSTLELGDSALYLCASSLAESYEQFFGPGTRLTVL.

This chain connects TRBV7-8 to TRBJ1-2; D ambiguous. Looked up from germline, CDR1 is SGHVS and CDR2 is FQNEAQ. Trimming left V 7 bases short and J 2 bases short, with 23 bases between. There are 17 residues in the CDR3. DNA of the CDR3: TGTGCCAGCACCGGAACGCGGGTTATCGGAGGGAACTATGGCTACACCTTC. Translating it yields CASTGTRVIGGNYGYTF.

This chain links TRBV19 with TRBJ2-7; 11 bases line up with TRBD2. V gave up 4 bases and J gave up 2 bases; unmatched junction bases: 4. Per germline, CDR1 LNHDA and CDR2 SQIVND (reference sequence). This CDR3 comprises 15 residues. The CDR3 bases are TGTGCCAGTAGTAACCTACTAGCGGGGGCCTACGAGCAGTACTTC. This sequence encodes CASSNLLAGAYEQYF.

This clonotype was recorded a few times. CDR3 loop: CASSLPADRDTQYF. The CDR3 region has the DNA TGTGCCAGCAGTTTGCCAGCTGATAGAGATACGCAGTATTTT. The V gene is TRBV27, the J gene TRBJ2-3; D gene unclear. V was shortened by 3 bases and J by 5 bases, with 12 bases between the two germline ends. CDR3 length equals 14 residues. Germline CDR1 reads MNHEY; CDR2 reads SMNVEV (reference sequence).